This entry is about one T cell receptor beta chain. What it recognizes is unknown. After removal of 0 bases from V and 9 bases from J, the junction contained 10 bases not matched to a gene. The CDR3 spans 15 residues. CDR1 is SGHRS, CDR2 YFSETQ, per germline. The data are from a study of CD8+ T cells in alopecia areata. Study context: Treatment of the treated patients consisted of oral tofacitinib, 5 to 10 mg twice daily. Percentage of affected scalp area was the basis on which treated patients' severity was scored.

cDNA serving as the sequencing template came from extracted, reverse transcribed RNA. TCRdb keeps only in-frame clones here, not all; method: immunoSEQ multiplex PCR. The table records some 170,000 clones, roughly 50% of them present only once. Study results and limitations: Tofacitinib produced a significant decrease in scalp clonality and in expanded CD8+ clones among the top 100.

Regarding treatment: oral pan-JAK inhibitor, 5-10 mg twice daily. This material consisted of CD4+ T cells sorted from blood, taken at week 56, from a patient treated with tofacitinib. The source is a human donor with alopecia areata. V and J are TRBV5-1 and TRBJ2-7; 9 bases align to TRBD1. DNA of the CDR3: TGCGCCAGCAGCTTGGAAGGGACAGGGAAGGTTGGGCAGTACTTC. Translating it yields CASSLEGTGKVGQYF.